This passage covers 31 T cell receptor beta chains from one sample sequenced in a study of response to subunit inactivated influenza vaccine. TCRdb ran MiXCR on the RT-PCR reads and lists one entry per CDR3 protein. This repertoire shows roughly 650,000 distinct CDR3 sequences, 15% to 18% found once; its top ten account for 11%. The sample in question was PBMCs from blood, obtained 11 to 12 days after vaccination. The receptors stem from a man aged 50 to 59 who received an inactivated influenza vaccine.

In its sample, this clonotype was seen a few times. The chain employs TRBV20-1 and TRBJ1-5; tentatively, D is TRBD1 (6 bases). The V and J ends lost 6 bases and 0 bases respectively, with 12 bases between them. The CDR3 loop spans 14 amino acids. Germline V lookup: CDR1 DFQATT, CDR2 SNEGSKA (reference sequence). DNA of the CDR3: TGCAGTGCAGGGGACATTCATAGCAATCAGCCCCAGCATTTT. It translates to CSAGDIHSNQPQHF.

This clonotype was recorded at least ten times. The chain carries TRBV12-3 or TRBV12-4 and TRBJ1-1; 8 bases are shared with TRBD1. V dropped 7 bases and J dropped 4; count of bases not matched to a gene: 8. The CDR3 consists of 14 residues. The CDR3 loop is CASTGQGISTEAFF. In DNA form, the CDR3 reads TGTGCCAGCACTGGACAGGGAATTTCCACTGAAGCTTTCTTT.

The sample holds a few counts of this clonotype. V and J are TRBV27 and TRBJ2-7; D remains unclear. Germline V lookup: CDR1 MNHEY, CDR2 SMNVEV (reference sequence). Deletions cut 2 bases from V and 4 bases from J, with 9 bases between. The CDR3 extends over 13 amino acids. The CDR3 DNA reads as TGTGCCAGCAGTTTAGCCGTGGGGTACGAGCAGTACTTC. It specifies CASSLAVGYEQYF.

This sequence joins TRBV14 and TRBJ1-1; D remains unclear. The CDR3 is 12 amino acids. Germline values: CDR1 SGHDN, CDR2 FVKESK. V lost 4 bases and J lost 11, with 14 bases in between. The CDR3 here is CASSLTTGEAFF. CDR3 nucleotides: TGTGCCAGCAGCCTAACGACCGGGGAGGCTTTCTTT.

The chain combines TRBV6-1 with TRBJ2-7; 8 bases are shared with TRBD1. The V segment lost 6 bases and the J segment 3 bases; nucleotides outside the gene matches: 10. This CDR3 has 15 residues. Germline V gives CDR1 MNHNS, CDR2 SASEGT. The DNA of the CDR3 is TGTGCCAGCAGAGTTATACGAACAGGGGGCTACGAGCAGTACTTC. Its protein product is CASRVIRTGGYEQYF.

This clonotype appeared a few times. J is TRBJ1-6 and V is TRBV20-1; 9 bases agree with TRBD1. The CDR3 contains 13 residues. Trimming cost V 6 bases and J 9 bases; bases outside gene matches: 6. From germline, CDR1 is DFQATT and CDR2 SNEGSKA (reference sequence). CDR3 in DNA: TGCAGTGCGTCCGGGACAGGGTTTTCACCCCTCCACTTT. Translation: CSASGTGFSPLHF.

The rearrangement joins TRBV4-3 to TRBJ2-3; no firm D call. CDR3 length: 15 residues. V lost 4 bases to trimming and J lost 1 base, with 12 bases between them. Germline CDR1 LGHNA, CDR2 YSLEER. This chain's CDR3 is CASSPTSLGTDTQYF. CDR3 in DNA: TGCGCCAGCAGCCCAACTTCTTTAGGCACAGATACGCAGTATTTT.

In this sample, this clonotype turned up many times. The chain employs TRBV12-3 or TRBV12-4 and TRBJ1-6; 7 nucleotides agree with TRBD1. The CDR3 extends over 16 amino acids. Trimming took 4 bases from V and 0 from J; bases not matched to a gene: 3. CDR3: CASSSRGSSYNSPLHF. The CDR3 DNA is TGTGCCAGCAGTTCCAGGGGGAGCTCCTATAATTCACCCCTCCACTTT.

This clonotype was observed a few times. The chain has TRBV27 and TRBJ2-3; maybe TRBD1 (6 bases). The CDR3 consists of 16 residues. The germline V gene has CDR1 MNHEY and CDR2 SMNVEV (reference sequence). V was pared by 5 bases and J by 2 bases, with 17 bases between. CDR3 DNA sequence: TGTGCCAGCAGTACCAGACAGGCGTCAAACACAGATACGCAGTATTTT. Its protein is CASSTRQASNTDTQYF.

This clonotype was recorded many times. This chain connects TRBV7-2 to TRBJ2-7, with 12 bases that match TRBD2. The V segment lost 5 bases and the J segment 5 bases; nucleotides outside the gene matches: 4. CDR1 is SGHTA, CDR2 FQGNSA, per germline. This CDR3 contains 14 residues. CDR3 amino acids: CASSAPSGRDEQYF. The DNA for the CDR3 is TGTGCCAGCAGCGCCCCTAGCGGGAGGGACGAGCAGTACTTC.

This clonotype was counted at least ten times. The V and J genes are TRBV5-1 and TRBJ2-1; the match to TRBD2 covers 7 bases. This CDR3 spans 17 amino acids. J was trimmed by 2 bases and V by 0 bases; bases with no gene match: 8. CDR1 SGHRS and CDR2 YFSETQ come from the germline V gene. The CDR3 loop is CASSLVLAETTYNEQFF. The CDR3 bases are TGCGCCAGCAGCTTGGTCCTAGCGGAAACCACCTACAATGAGCAGTTCTTC. Full variable domain (outside the CDR3, taken from reference TRBV5-1 and TRBJ2-1): KAGVTQTPRYLIKTRGQQVTLSCSPISGHRSVSWYQQTPGQGLQFLFEYFSETQRNKGNFPGRFSGRQFSNSRSEMNVSTLELGDSALYLCASSLVLAETTYNEQFFGPGTRLTVL.

The table lists this clonotype with many counts. The rearrangement uses TRBV18 and TRBJ1-6; tentatively, D is TRBD1 (6 bases). CDR3 length: 15 residues. Germline V gene data show CDR1 as KGHSH and CDR2 as LQKENI. V lost 3 bases to trimming and J lost 8 bases, with 14 bases between them. For the CDR3, the DNA is TGTGCCAGCTCACCGGATCGGCAGGGGTATTCACCCCTCCACTTT. Translating it yields CASSPDRQGYSPLHF.

J is TRBJ2-1 and V is TRBV11-3; perhaps TRBD2 as D (5 bases). V lost 3 bases, J lost 8 bases, and 11 bases lay in between. Germline CDR1 is SGHNT and CDR2 is YENEEA. The length of the CDR3 is 13 residues. The CDR3 spells CASSLRGLHEQFF. CDR3 nucleotides: TGTGCCAGCAGCTTGCGCGGGCTACATGAGCAGTTCTTC.

This sequence joins TRBV28 and TRBJ2-7; possibly TRBD1 for D (6 bases). CDR3 length: 15 residues. Germline-derived CDR1 and CDR2 are MDHEN and SYDVKM. V lost 5 bases, J lost 6 bases, and 20 bases lay in between. CDR3 DNA: TGTGCCAGCAGTCCCGGGACACCGAATCGGATCGAGCAGTACTTC. This translates into CASSPGTPNRIEQYF. Based on the CDR3 plus reference TRBV28 and TRBJ2-7, the full variable domain is DVKVTQSSRYLVKRTGEKVFLECVQDMDHENMFWYRQDPGLGLRLIYFSYDVKMKEKGDIPEGYSVSREKKERFSLILESASTNQTSMYLCASSPGTPNRIEQYFGPGTRLTVT.

V is TRBV2 and J is TRBJ2-5; D unresolved. The CDR3 sequence is 12 residues long. Germline V lookup: CDR1 SNHLY, CDR2 FYNNEI. V was trimmed by 6 bases and J by 0 bases, leaving 5 bases between them. CDR3 residues: CASRRHQETQYF. The CDR3 DNA is TGTGCCAGCAGAAGACACCAAGAGACCCAGTACTTC.

This clonotype came up a few times. The chain uses TRBV27 and TRBJ2-7, with D maybe TRBD1 (6 bases). The germline V and J ends were trimmed by 2 bases and 5 bases, with 10 bases remaining between them. This CDR3 region has 13 residues. Germline-derived CDR1 and CDR2 are MNHEY and SMNVEV (reference sequence). CDR3 DNA sequence: TGTGCCAGCAGTTTACCAGGGGCCCACGAGCAGTACTTC. Residues: CASSLPGAHEQYF.

The chain carries TRBV7-8 and TRBJ2-3, with 7 nucleotides matching TRBD2. CDR1 is SGHVS and CDR2 is FQNEAQ in the germline V gene. The ends lost 2 bases at V and 6 bases at J; junction bases unmatched: 14. There are 17 residues in the CDR3. The CDR3 bases are TGTGCCAGCAGCTTATCTCCAGGACTAGATGCCAGGGATACGCAGTATTTT. This encodes CASSLSPGLDARDTQYF.

This clonotype was counted at least ten times. For the CDR3, the DNA is TGTGCCAGCTCCCAAAGAGGATCCTCTGGAAACACCATATATTTT. It is translated as CASSQRGSSGNTIYF. The chain couples TRBV18 to TRBJ1-3; D is uncertain. The V and J ends lost 6 bases and 0 bases respectively, with 12 bases between them. The CDR3 sequence is 15 residues long. Germline V lookup: CDR1 KGHSH, CDR2 LQKENI.

This chain joins TRBV6-2 or TRBV6-3 and TRBJ2-1; D possibly matches TRBD1 or TRBD2 (7 bases each). The germline V and J ends were trimmed by 6 bases and 3 bases, with 21 bases remaining between them. Germline V gives CDR1 MNHEY, CDR2 SVGEGT. There are 17 residues in the CDR3. DNA of the CDR3: TGTGCCAGCAGCTCCCCCCCCAGGGGGGGGTTCTACAATGAGCAGTTCTTC. Residues: CASSSPPRGGFYNEQFF.

The chain uses TRBV11-2 and TRBJ2-2, with unresolved D. Germline lookup yields CDR1 SGHAT and CDR2 FQNNGV. This CDR3 contains 15 residues. V lost 7 bases, J lost 3 bases, and 15 bases lay in between. CDR3 sequence reads: CASTIRQDYTGELFF. CDR3 nucleotide sequence: TGTGCCAGCACCATAAGACAAGACTACACCGGGGAGCTGTTTTTT.

The rearrangement links TRBV10-3 to TRBJ2-7, with 10 positions matching TRBD2. This CDR3 has 18 residues. V was clipped by 2 bases and J by 0 bases; unmatched bases: 10. Looked up from germline, CDR1 is ENHRY and CDR2 is SYGVKD. CDR3 in DNA: TGTGCCATCAGTGAGGGGGGACTAGCGTCTCGAAGCTCCTACGAGCAGTACTTC. This encodes CAISEGGLASRSSYEQYF.

The V gene is TRBV18, the J gene TRBJ2-1; a possible D gene is TRBD2 (5 bases). The germline CDR1 and CDR2 sequences are KGHSH and LQKENI. V gave up 2 bases and J gave up 2 bases, with 10 bases separating them. The CDR3 consists of 15 residues. The CDR3: CASSPSAGPYNEQFF. CDR3 DNA sequence: TGTGCCAGCTCACCATCTGCGGGCCCCTACAATGAGCAGTTCTTC.

This clonotype was detected ten times or more. The J gene is TRBJ2-1, the V gene TRBV7-8; TRBD2 agrees at 14 bases. The trim removed 5 bases at V and 9 bases at J, leaving 6 bases unmatched. Per the germline V gene, CDR1 is SGHVS and CDR2 is FQNEAQ. CDR3 size: 15 residues. The CDR3 nucleotides are TGTGCCAGCAGCCCGGGGGGACTAGCGGGAGTTGAGCAGTTCTTC. Protein product: CASSPGGLAGVEQFF.

The CDR3 loop is CASSLLASGAPAEQFF. The DNA of the CDR3 is TGTGCCAGCAGTTTATTAGCTTCGGGGGCCCCGGCTGAGCAGTTCTTC. V and J are TRBV27 and TRBJ2-1; tentatively, D is TRBD1 or TRBD2 (6 bases each). V lost 1 base and J 9 bases, leaving 19 bases between the germline ends. The CDR3 spans 16 residues. The germline CDR1 and CDR2 sequences are MNHEY and SMNVEV (reference sequence).

This clonotype was seen a few times. V gene TRBV10-3 combines with J gene TRBJ1-6; D is uncertain. The germline CDR1 and CDR2 sequences are ENHRY and SYGVKD. The CDR3 consists of 14 residues. Trimming cost V 8 bases and J 5 bases, with 13 bases left between them. CDR3 residues: CAIATDGDNSPLHF. CDR3 sequence (DNA): TGTGCCATCGCCACGGACGGGGATAATTCACCCCTCCACTTT.

The chain uses TRBV4-2 and TRBJ2-3; D tentatively reads TRBD1 or TRBD2 (8 bases each). The V gene's germline CDR1 is LGHNA and CDR2 YNFKEQ. This CDR3 spans 20 amino acids. The V end lost 1 base, the J end lost 2 bases, and 25 bases lay between the germline ends. The CDR3 sequence is CASSQGPGQVSGVYTDTQYF. In DNA, the CDR3 is TGTGCCAGCAGCCAAGGGCCGGGACAGGTTAGCGGGGTCTACACAGATACGCAGTATTTT.

The rearrangement joins TRBV9 to TRBJ2-3; 9 nucleotides align to TRBD2. CDR1 is SGDLS and CDR2 is YYNGEE in the germline V gene. J was trimmed by 6 bases and V by 2 bases; bases with no gene match: 7. This CDR3 has 15 amino acids. CDR3 coding DNA: TGTGCCAGCAGCGTTCCGGCGGGAGGGCTGGATACGCAGTATTTT. Protein: CASSVPAGGLDTQYF.

The rearrangement links TRBV12-3 or TRBV12-4 to TRBJ1-5; no clear D gene. This CDR3 comprises 14 residues. Trimming stripped 3 bases from V and 7 bases from J, with 13 bases between. The CDR3 spells CASSFTDRSQPQHF. DNA for the CDR3: TGTGCCAGCAGTTTTACGGATCGCAGCCAGCCCCAGCATTTT.

This clonotype was counted at least ten times. The chain carries TRBV3-1 and TRBJ2-1; 9 positions match TRBD2. The CDR3 has 21 residues. V dropped 0 bases and J dropped 7; count of bases not matched to a gene: 22. CDR1 is LGHDT, CDR2 YNNKEL, per germline (reference sequence). This CDR3 reads CASSQEIGPRLAGPLRNEQFF. CDR3 nucleotides: TGTGCCAGCAGCCAAGAAATAGGCCCCCGCCTAGCGGGACCACTAAGGAATGAGCAGTTCTTC.

This clonotype was seen a few times. The chain has TRBV20-1 and TRBJ1-4; D gene unclear. The V end was cut by 3 bases, the J end by 12 bases, with 17 bases between. The CDR3 length is 13 residues. Per the germline V gene, CDR1 is DFQATT and CDR2 is SNEGSKA (reference sequence). For the CDR3, the DNA is TGCAGTGCTAGTCCCTCGGCGGGGAGGGAACTGTTTTTT. It is translated as CSASPSAGRELFF.

V usage is TRBV5-1 and J usage is TRBJ1-2, with 9 bases matching TRBD1. CDR1 and CDR2 from the germline V gene are SGHRS and YFSETQ. This CDR3 has 13 amino acids. V was clipped by 8 bases and J by 8 bases; unmatched bases: 10. CDR3 in DNA: TGCGCCAGTCGCTTGGGACAGGGTGACGGCTACACCTTC. Protein sequence: CASRLGQGDGYTF.